This T cell receptor beta chain appears in the sequencing data of a study of T cell responses to AZD1222 COVID-19 vaccine. Findings and limits, study-wide: It was only after the peak T cell response that any repertoires were sampled. An increase in Spike-specific TCR breadth and depth was observed after two AZD1222 doses.

Looked up from germline, CDR1 is SGHDT and CDR2 is YYEEEE. The CDR3 consists of 13 residues. Trimming took off 0 bases at V and 4 bases at J, with 8 bases between the two ends. Data came from immunoSEQ multiplex PCR; TCRdb stores just in-frame clones and leaves some out. In the table there are roughly 120,000 clones, around 86% of which are singletons. With regard to this clone: Its antigen is not identified.

The source was peripheral blood, collected on day 0 of AZD1222 vaccination. This chain links TRBV5-6 with TRBJ2-7; D is undetermined. This clonotype was obtained from an adult in good health. CDR3 in amino acids: CASSLGGIYEQYF. In DNA, the CDR3 is TGTGCCAGCAGCTTGGGGGGAATTTACGAGCAGTACTTC.